These T cell receptor beta chains were read from a single sample in a study of T cell responses to AZD1222 COVID-19 vaccine. Produced via immunoSEQ multiplex PCR; TCRdb's table is partial and in-frame only. This sample has 150,000 to 200,000 clones, with about nine tenths found just once. Sequences were derived from peripheral blood, sampled on day 0 of MenACWY control vaccination. These receptors were collected from an adult in good health. CDR3s include the opening cysteine and the closing phenylalanine or tryptophan. The D gene is left open where the match is weak. The size entry is marked missing in some rows and otherwise reads once, few, many or a size class.

j_gene | abundance | d_gene | v_gene | CDR3aa | CDR3nt
TRBJ2-2 | once | - | TRBV10-3 | CAIGASTGELFF | TGTGCCATCGGGGCAAGCACCGGGGAGCTGTTTTTT
TRBJ2-1 | - | TRBD2 | TRBV5-6 | CASSLTAGGPSNEQFF | TGTGCCAGCAGCTTGACCGCGGGGGGGCCCTCCAATGAGCAGTTCTTC
TRBJ1-4 | many | - | TRBV5-1 | CASSLRPGVNEKLFF | TGCGCCAGCAGCTTGAGACCAGGGGTTAATGAAAAACTGTTTTTT
TRBJ2-7 | - | - | TRBV30 | CAWSGPGGEQYF | TGTGCCTGGAGTGGTCCGGGCGGCGAGCAGTACTTC
TRBJ2-1 | once | - | TRBV7-2 | CASSPWGATNNEQFF | TGTGCCAGCAGCCCCTGGGGCGCCACTAACAATGAGCAGTTCTTC
TRBJ2-1 | - | TRBD2 | TRBV7-9 | CASSSWTSGSDEQFF | TGTGCCAGCAGCTCTTGGACTAGCGGGAGCGATGAGCAGTTCTTC
TRBJ2-1 | - | TRBD1 | TRBV10-2 | CASGRDSYNEQFF | TGCGCCAGCGGCCGGGACAGCTACAATGAGCAGTTCTTC
TRBJ1-1 | - | - | TRBV27 | CASSLSRQREAFF | TGTGCCAGCAGTTTATCGAGGCAAAGGGAAGCTTTCTTT
TRBJ2-7 | - | - | TRBV28 | CASSLVQSAYEQYF | TGTGCCAGCAGTTTAGTACAGTCCGCCTACGAGCAGTACTTC
TRBJ2-7 | - | TRBD2 | TRBV19 | CATPWLAGSYEQYF | TGTGCCACCCCGTGGCTAGCGGGCTCCTACGAGCAGTACTTC
TRBJ1-5 | - | - | TRBV19 | CASSPRDKDNQPQHF | TGTGCCAGTAGTCCCCGGGACAAGGACAATCAGCCCCAGCATTTT
TRBJ1-3 | - | - | TRBV11-2 | CASSLELRNTIYF | TGTGCCAGCAGCCTAGAGTTGAGAAACACCATATATTTT
TRBJ2-2 | - | - | TRBV6-5 | CASTRSRGGELFF | TGTGCCAGCACCCGCTCTAGGGGGGGGGAGCTGTTTTTT
TRBJ1-6 | once | TRBD1 | TRBV5-1 | CASRGTGEVDSPLHF | TGCGCCAGCAGGGGGACAGGGGAAGTAGATTCACCCCTCCACTTT
TRBJ1-1 | - | - | TRBV23-1 | CASSPWDGPTTEAFF | TGCGCCAGCAGTCCCTGGGACGGGCCTACAACTGAAGCTTTCTTT